The 16 T cell receptor beta chains below all came from one sample that was sequenced in a study of CD8+CD57+ T cells in acquired aplastic anemia. Profiles of TCR beta VDJ and CDR3 were generated from a genomic DNA template. TCRdb re-called the reads with MiXCR, one entry per CDR3 protein. There are 150,000 to 200,000 distinct CDR3 sequences in the sample; about half occur only once, and roughly 13% lies in the top ten. CD8+CD57+ cell expansion, shown by flow cytometry, had occurred in the patients selected for sequencing. The sample comprised sorted CD4+, CD8+, or CD8+CD57+ T cells (not recorded which) from PBMCs. These receptors were taken from a human donor with aplastic anemia.

This clonotype appeared many times. V usage is TRBV4-1 and J usage is TRBJ2-7; D unresolved. The V and J ends lost 0 bases and 0 bases respectively, with 12 bases between them. The CDR3 is 16 residues long. Germline assignment: CDR1 MGHRA and CDR2 YSYEKL. This chain's CDR3 is CASSQDSRLSSYEQYF. The CDR3 coding sequence is TGCGCCAGCAGCCAAGATAGCCGGCTGAGCTCCTACGAGCAGTACTTC.

The chain combines TRBV5-5 with TRBJ2-3; D might be TRBD2 (5 bases). The CDR3 is 14 amino acids. V lost 4 bases and J lost 3, with 12 bases in between. Germline loops: CDR1 SGHKS, CDR2 YYEKEE (reference sequence). The CDR3 region has the DNA TGTGCCAGCAGCCGGCTAGCCCTGACAGATACGCAGTATTTT. Translation gives CASSRLALTDTQYF.

This clonotype was seen at least ten times. The rearrangement joins TRBV6-1 to TRBJ2-5; TRBD2 might be the D (5 bases). Germline V gene data show CDR1 as MNHNS and CDR2 as SASEGT. CDR3 size: 14 residues. Trimming removed 7 bases from V and 3 bases from J, with 15 bases in between. This CDR3 is CASTVGSEEETQYF. The CDR3 bases are TGTGCCAGCACCGTCGGTAGCGAGGAAGAGACCCAGTACTTC.

As to this clonotype: This may arise from a read error, as a much more abundant clone is one base away. Because it lacks the conserved phenylalanine or tryptophan at the end, this CDR3 is likely a read error. The genes are TRBV6-2 or TRBV6-3 and TRBJ1-2; 8 bases are a match to TRBD1. After removal of 5 bases from V and 2 bases from J, the junction contained 7 bases not matched to a gene. This CDR3 is 15 amino acids long. Germline V gene data show CDR1 as MNHEY and CDR2 as SVGEGT. This CDR3 is CASSPLGQGNYGYTS. The CDR3 DNA is TGTGCCAGCAGTCCCTTAGGACAGGGCAACTATGGCTACACCTCC.

The rearrangement joins TRBV7-6 to TRBJ1-5; D is unclear. The germline CDR1 and CDR2 sequences are SGHVS and FNYEAQ. The CDR3 has 15 residues. Deletions cut 2 bases from V and 3 bases from J, with 11 bases between. The CDR3 region is CASSLSPDSNQPQHF. Here the CDR3 DNA reads TGTGCCAGCAGCTTATCCCCCGACTCCAATCAGCCCCAGCATTTT.

Turning to this clonotype: Being one base from a much bigger clone, this may be a read error. The rearrangement links TRBV5-6 to TRBJ1-1; a weak D match, TRBD1 (6 bases). V was pared by 0 bases and J by 5 bases, with 11 bases between. This CDR3 is 14 amino acids long. Germline V gives CDR1 SGHDT, CDR2 YYEEEE. CDR3 amino acids: CASSLVGGQTEAFF. The CDR3 DNA reads as TGTGCCAGCAGCTTGGTGGGGGGGCAAACTGAAGCTTTCTTT.

There are many counts of this clonotype. The V and J genes are TRBV5-5 and TRBJ2-7, with 9 bases matching TRBD2. The ends lost 2 bases at V and 3 bases at J; junction bases unmatched: 3. The V gene's germline CDR1 is SGHKS and CDR2 YYEKEE (reference sequence). CDR3 length equals 14 residues. This chain's CDR3 is CASSLGAGGYEQYF. CDR3 in DNA: TGTGCCAGCAGCTTAGGAGCGGGGGGCTACGAGCAGTACTTC.

The V call is TRBV14, the J call TRBJ2-2; D gene ambiguous. V lost 0 bases, J lost 10 bases, and 15 bases lay in between. CDR1 is SGHDN, CDR2 FVKESK, per germline. This CDR3 region has 15 residues. CDR3 in DNA: TGTGCCAGCAGCCAAGAAACTACATTTGGAGAGGAGCTGTTTTTT. Translation: CASSQETTFGEELFF.

With respect to this clonotype: A much larger clone lies a single base off, so this may be a read error. CDR3 residues: CASSFGHEQYF. The CDR3 coding sequence is TGTGCCAGCAGCTTTGGACACGAGCAGTACTTC. The V gene is TRBV5-6, the J gene TRBJ2-7, with D unclear. The V gene's germline CDR1 is SGHDT and CDR2 YYEEEE. The CDR3 is 11 residues long. The V and J ends lost 2 bases and 5 bases respectively, with 5 bases between them.

Notes on this clonotype: A much larger clone lies a single base off, so this may be a read error. The chain carries TRBV7-9 and TRBJ1-4, with a tentative D call TRBD1 (6 bases). Germline V gene data show CDR1 as SEHNR and CDR2 as FQNEAQ (reference sequence). The CDR3 runs 15 residues. The CDR3 reads CASSSGQSLNEQLFF. As DNA, the CDR3 is TGTGCCAGCAGCTCCGGACAGAGTCTTAATGAACAACTGTTTTTT.

The V and J genes are TRBV29-1 and TRBJ2-5; 9 positions match TRBD1. Germline CDR1 SQVTM, CDR2 ANQGSEA. The ends lost 5 bases at V and 3 bases at J; junction bases unmatched: 4. This CDR3 contains 13 residues. CDR3 residues: CSVTDRGEETQYF. Here the CDR3 DNA reads TGCAGCGTTACCGACAGGGGGGAAGAGACCCAGTACTTC. The complete variable domain, with remaining parts taken from reference TRBV29-1 and TRBJ2-5, reads SAVISQKPSRDICQRGTSLTIQCQVDSQVTMMFWYRQQPGQSLTLIATANQGSEATYESGFVIDKFPISRPNLTFSTLTVSNMSPEDSSIYLCSVTDRGEETQYFGPGTRLLVL.

The V call is TRBV19, the J call TRBJ1-6; 9 bases agree with TRBD1. The V and J ends lost 7 bases and 3 bases, in that order; junction bases with no gene match: 4. Germline loops: CDR1 LNHDA, CDR2 SQIVND (reference sequence). The length of the CDR3 is 15 residues. CDR3 in DNA: TGTGCCAGTACGGACAGGGGTCACTATAATTCACCCCTCCACTTT. Translation gives CASTDRGHYNSPLHF. Drawing the rest from reference TRBV19 and TRBJ1-6, the complete variable domain is DGGITQSPKYLFRKEGQNVTLSCEQNLNHDAMYWYRQDPGQGLRLIYYSQIVNDFQKGDIAEGYSVSREKKESFPLTVTSAQKNPTAFYLCASTDRGHYNSPLHFGNGTRLTVT.

The rearrangement uses TRBV29-1 and TRBJ1-1; D gene unclear. Between the trimmed V and J ends, which lost 6 bases and 0 bases, there was a span of 5 bases. This CDR3 has 11 residues. Germline assignment: CDR1 SQVTM and CDR2 ANQGSEA. CDR3 sequence: CSVGMNTEAFF. CDR3 nucleotides: TGCAGCGTAGGAATGAACACTGAAGCTTTCTTT.

This clonotype was recorded only once. A read error is possible here, since a much larger clone lies one base away. This likely comes from a read error, as the CDR3 has no conserved phenylalanine or tryptophan at its end. The chain couples TRBV6-5 to TRBJ1-2; D is unclear. The germline CDR1 and CDR2 sequences are MNHEY and SVGAGI. V lost 0 bases, J lost 8 bases, and 13 bases lay in between. The CDR3 is 14 residues long. This CDR3 reads CASSYSGRSEGYTL. CDR3 nucleotide sequence: TGTGCCAGCAGTTACTCCGGAAGGTCGGAAGGCTACACCCTC.

The chain carries TRBV19 and TRBJ2-1; D is perhaps TRBD1 (5 bases). The germline V gene has CDR1 LNHDA and CDR2 SQIVND (reference sequence). The CDR3 spans 14 residues. The V and J ends lost 10 bases and 0 bases respectively, with 13 bases between them. The CDR3 region is CATTGIGSYNEQFF. The DNA for the CDR3 is TGTGCCACCACAGGAATCGGCTCCTACAATGAGCAGTTCTTC.

This clonotype was counted ten times or more. J is TRBJ2-7 and V is TRBV10-1; D perhaps matches TRBD2 (5 bases). V lost 8 bases and J 0 bases, leaving 11 bases between the germline ends. This CDR3 contains 13 residues. Germline values: CDR1 WNHNN, CDR2 SYGVQD (reference sequence). CDR3 in DNA: TGCGCCAGCCCGGACTTTTGCTCCTACGAGCAGTACTTC. Amino acid sequence: CASPDFCSYEQYF.